This T cell receptor beta chain was recorded in a study of shared clonotypes between healthy human individuals. Regarding this clone: Its antigen is as yet unknown.

A deep-level run was used for the assay. It was approximately 0.2 ug DNA, about 30,000 T cell genomes, that sorted-subset replicate PCRs used. Method: immunoSEQ multiplex PCR; TCRdb's copy keeps in-frame clones and lacks some. Of fewer than 1.6 million clones listed, 98% were seen once; the top ten hold under 0.45%. V was pared by 2 bases and J by 2 bases, with 12 bases of the junction left unmatched. The germline V gene encodes CDR1 SGDLS and CDR2 YYNGEE. CDR3 length: 18 amino acids. Study-wide findings and caveats: A reduction in generation probabilities was seen for non-shared clonotypes relative to those shared by all four donors. Few donors restricted represented genetic and exposure-history diversity.

The sample was naive CD4+ T cells sorted from blood. Documented subset: CD45RA+ positively selected. This TCR derives from a man aged 25-45 years in good health. The chain couples TRBV9 to TRBJ2-5; 10 nucleotides align to TRBD1. DNA of the CDR3: TGTGCCAGCAGCGTGTCGTTGGGGACAGGGGCCCTACAAGAGACCCAGTACTTC. Its protein product is CASSVSLGTGALQETQYF. The whole variable domain, remainder taken from reference TRBV9 and TRBJ2-5, is DSGVTQTPKHLITATGQRVTLRCSPRSGDLSVYWYQQSLDQGLQFLIQYYNGEERAKGNILERFSAQQFPDLHSELNLSSLELGDSALYFCASSVSLGTGALQETQYFGPGTRLLVL.